The sequence of this T cell receptor beta chain was determined in a study of T cell responses to AZD1222 COVID-19 vaccine (dated by TCRdb to the early 2020s). Study-level background: Because spike-specific TCR depth and breadth did not differ between the two schedules, AZD1222 recipients who got a second dose at roughly 4 weeks were pooled with those who got a second dose at roughly 12 weeks. TCR sequencing was performed for 230 to 250 trial participants, of whom 200 to 210 were given two doses of AZD1222 and some 25 were given two doses of MenACWY control vaccine. Enrollment into the trials was organized by age into subgroups of 18-55, 56-69 and 70-plus years, and those subgroups contained roughly 150, 30 and 60 TCR-sequenced participants, respectively.

This clone has a single count. Its antigen is still unknown. No qualities accompany the bases; no much larger clone lies one base away. What the research found in general, with its limitations: Reportedly, close to half of the unique spike-specific TCRs recognized epitopes lying outside the regions that are mutated in the B.1.351 and B.1.1.7 variants. Most participants were white British and females outnumbered males, and the authors suggested that clonal diversity may have been underestimated. In the small 56-69-year group, the increase in depth fell short of significance, most likely because of low power. Because no day 14 peak-response samples were available, the repertoires could be characterized only after the peak T cell response. The whole spike protein was spanned by vaccine-associated CD4 TCRs, and dominant responses were seen in regions 160-218 and 743-854. Conclusions about previously exposed vaccinees are limited because only five to seven AZD1222 recipients were SARS-CoV-2 seropositive at baseline. Spike-specific TCR breadth and depth rose significantly after two AZD1222 doses compared with day 0 and with MenACWY recipients.

The CDR3 regions of human TCRbeta chains were subjected to immunosequencing. In the paper's pipeline: Repertoire TCRs were checked for matches against a reference library of SARS-CoV-2-specific TCRs that had been generated using the MIRA antigen-specificity platform. Breadth was defined as the fraction of unique TCRs that were SARS-CoV-2-associated. Depth was defined as the fraction of total T cells that were SARS-CoV-2-associated. Using the MIRA data, each spike-specific TCR was assigned both to the spike region to which the TCR was reactive and to a CD4 or CD8 class. Log10-transformed breadth and depth values were compared by one-way ANOVA with Sidak's multiple comparisons tests. TCRdb holds this immuneACCESS table with in-frame rearrangements only. Some clones are missing; in checked studies, unresolved V genes explain under half, and the rest has no known cause. The V and J calls and the clone size are those of that table, but D and trimming were determined from the DNA. This sample has 150,000 or so clones in its table, and around 89% of those were observed once. Approximately 2.3% of the sample goes to the ten largest clones.

Reading the label with the study, this specimen's time point is: baseline before first vaccination. Vaccinee samples were obtained from the UK trials COV001 and COV002, which included a single-blind randomized controlled phase 2/3 trial of AZD1222 (ChAdOx1 nCoV-19) in healthy adults. For TCRbeta chain sequencing, PBMC samples were collected from trial participants at day 0 and at day 28 after the second dose. Including the terminal cysteine and phenylalanine, the CDR3 comprises 15 residues. CDR3 DNA is the only sequence kept; it has 45 bases, read in frame from the first base. Between the V and J ends, shortened by 7 bases and 10 bases respectively, the junction contains 20 bases. According to the germline V gene (reference sequence), CDR1 reads SEHNR and CDR2 reads FQNEAQ.

The TCR sequence derives from an adult in good health. Sequences were derived from peripheral blood, sampled on day 0 of AZD1222 vaccination. The V gene is TRBV7-9 and the J gene is TRBJ1-6; the D gene assignment is ambiguous. The CDR3 protein: CASMAEPYERSPLHF. The sequenced DNA is TGTGCCAGCATGGCAGAACCTTACGAGAGATCACCCCTCCACTTT.